Shown below are 3 T cell receptor beta chains from a single sample sequenced in a study of graft-versus-host responses after intestinal transplantation. The method was immunoSEQ multiplex PCR; TCRdb's version includes in-frame clones alone and lacks a portion of them. This sample has about 28,000 clones, with about four fifths found just once. Antigen specificity for these receptors is unknown. This material consisted of unstimulated CD8+ T cells sorted from spleen or lymph node cells, taken before intestinal transplant. The receptors were gathered from a human donor who received an intestinal transplant.

The chain is built from TRBV28 and TRBJ2-5, with TRBD1 matching 11 bases. V was pared by 2 bases and J by 7 bases, with 3 bases of the junction left unmatched. The germline gives CDR1 MDHEN, CDR2 SYDVKM. This CDR3 comprises 14 residues. Here the CDR3 reads CASSLGTGGGTQYF. DNA of the CDR3: TGTGCCAGCAGTTTAGGGACAGGGGGAGGGACCCAGTACTTC.

The chain joins TRBV29-1 to TRBJ1-4, with D possibly TRBD1 on 6 matching bases. This CDR3 has 13 amino acids. V was trimmed by 5 bases and J by 4 bases, leaving 11 bases between them. Germline assignment: CDR1 SQVTM and CDR2 ANQGSEA. As DNA, the CDR3 is TGCAGCGTTCGCAGGGGTCATAATGAAAAACTGTTTTTT. Protein: CSVRRGHNEKLFF.

The gene calls are TRBV2 and TRBJ2-2, with D perhaps matching TRBD2 (7 bases). The CDR3 covers 16 residues. Trimming shortened V by 1 base and J by 4 bases, and 13 bases separated the two germline ends. Germline V gene lookup returns CDR1 SNHLY and CDR2 FYNNEI. CDR3 nucleotides: TGTGCCAGCAGTGAAGGGGGCGGGGGCCTCACCGGGGAGCTGTTTTTT. This sequence encodes CASSEGGGGLTGELFF.